A selection of T cell receptor beta chains follows, all from one sample in a study of graft-versus-host responses after intestinal transplantation. No antigen is known for these receptors. TCRdb's table, derived via immunoSEQ multiplex PCR, lists solely in-frame clones and lacks some. Counted here are about 110,000 clones, roughly 92% occurring once; the ten biggest clones make up 0.2% to 0.25%. The input for sequencing was unstimulated CD4+ T cells sorted from spleen or lymph node cells, taken before transplant. The origin of the receptors is a human donor who was the organ donor for an intestinal transplant. CDR3s include the opening cysteine and the closing phenylalanine or tryptophan. Fields, in order: clone size, D gene, V gene, J gene, CDR3 DNA, CDR3 protein. D genes are given only for firm matches. Size tells how often a clone was seen (once, few, many) or the class of an expanded clone, and some rows leave it out.

size: few; D: NA; V: TRBV28; J: TRBJ1-2; DNA: TGTGCCAGCAGTCTAGGAGGTGATAGCTATGGCTACACCTTC; CDR3: CASSLGGDSYGYTF
size: NA; D: TRBD2; V: TRBV12-5; J: TRBJ2-3; DNA: TGTGCTAGTGGTTTGGGGAGGACTAGCGGGATGAGGCACAGCACAGATACGCAGTATTTT; CDR3: CASGLGRTSGMRHSTDTQYF
size: NA; D: TRBD2; V: TRBV7-9; J: TRBJ2-7; DNA: TGTGCCAGCAGCTTAGCCAGCGGGAGGGGCGACGAGCAGTACTTC; CDR3: CASSLASGRGDEQYF
size: NA; D: TRBD1; V: TRBV7-8; J: TRBJ1-6; DNA: TGTGCCAGCAGTCGCCGGGACAGGACTAATTCACCCCTCCACTTT; CDR3: CASSRRDRTNSPLHF
size: NA; D: NA; V: TRBV11-1; J: TRBJ1-2; DNA: TGTGCCAGCAGCTTATCCCGGAGCGGCCCAGGCTACACCTTC; CDR3: CASSLSRSGPGYTF
size: NA; D: NA; V: TRBV6-5; J: TRBJ2-1; DNA: TGTGCCAGCAGTGAACAGCTGAACTACAATGAGCAGTTCTTC; CDR3: CASSEQLNYNEQFF
size: NA; D: TRBD2; V: TRBV4-2; J: TRBJ2-3; DNA: TGTGCCAGCAGCCAAGATCACATGCGGGAGGGTCTAGATACGCAGTATTTT; CDR3: CASSQDHMREGLDTQYF
size: NA; D: NA; V: TRBV5-1; J: TRBJ2-5; DNA: TGCGCCAGCAGCTTGGATAGGGAAGAGACCCAGTACTTC; CDR3: CASSLDREETQYF
size: NA; D: NA; V: TRBV7-9; J: TRBJ2-7; DNA: TGTGCCAGCAGCCTCCGGGACGCCTACGAGCAGTACTTC; CDR3: CASSLRDAYEQYF
size: NA; D: NA; V: TRBV28; J: TRBJ2-2; DNA: TGTGCCAGCAGTTTGCCCCCGGGGCGGGAATACACCGGGGAGCTGTTTTTT; CDR3: CASSLPPGREYTGELFF